This TCR beta chain was recovered during a study of OX40 agonist ivuxolimab in advanced cancers. Sequencing used immunoSEQ multiplex PCR; TCRdb keeps in-frame clones, though not all of them. This sample has about 91,000 clones, with around 87% found just once. Individuals having autoimmune disease history or systemic immunosuppression were not enrolled. Per germline, CDR1 ENHRY and CDR2 SYGVKD. CDR3 length equals 15 residues. V was clipped by 2 bases and J by 1 base; unmatched bases: 4. The gene calls are TRBV10-3 and TRBJ1-1; 7 positions match TRBD1. The clonotype was recovered from an adult with an advanced solid tumor such as melanoma, head and neck, liver or kidney cancer. Sequenced material: CD4+ or CD8+ T cells sorted from blood, taken in a trial of the OX40 agonist ivuxolimab. In DNA, the CDR3 is TGTGCCATCAGTGAGAATACAGGGGAGAACACTGAAGCTTTCTTT. It yields the protein CAISENTGENTEAFF.